This is a list of T cell receptor beta chains from one sample in a study of blood T cell repertoires in COVID-19. Libraries were prepared by immunoSEQ multiplex PCR; TCRdb keeps only in-frame clonotypes and omits some of them. The sample includes approximately 470,000 clones, approximately 85% of them seen just once. Input material: peripheral blood. These receptors came from a human donor in a cohort sampled during active COVID-19. The CDR3 runs from the conserved cysteine through the conserved F or W. A D gene is named only where the DNA matches it firmly. For some rows the clone size is stated as once, few or many, or as a class when expanded; others skip it.

v_gene,abundance,d_gene,j_gene,CDR3nt,CDR3aa
TRBV2,.,TRBD1,TRBJ1-4,TGTGCCAGCAGAGTTACAGGGGGCTGGGATGAAAAACTGTTTTTT,CASRVTGGWDEKLFF
TRBV28,.,.,TRBJ1-1,TGTGCCAGCAGTGCACAAACCACTGAAGCTTTCTTT,CASSAQTTEAFF
TRBV25-1,.,TRBD1,TRBJ2-5,TGTGCCAGCAGCGCGACAGGGAGACAAGAGACCCAGTACTTC,CASSATGRQETQYF
TRBV5-1,.,TRBD1,TRBJ1-4,TGCGCCAGCAGCTCAGGGGGTCTGGGAACTAATGAAAAACTGTTTTTT,CASSSGGLGTNEKLFF
TRBV30,.,.,TRBJ1-1,TGTGCCTGGAGTGTACGGGGAGATACTGAAGCTTTCTTT,CAWSVRGDTEAFF
TRBV19,.,.,TRBJ1-1,TGTGCCAGTAGTTATGCGCGGGGGGTCATGAACACTGAAGCTTTCTTT,CASSYARGVMNTEAFF
TRBV30,.,.,TRBJ1-2,TGTGCCTGGGGGGGGCCAGGGAACCTAAGATCCTATGGCTACACCTTC,CAWGGPGNLRSYGYTF
TRBV6-1,.,TRBD2,TRBJ2-1,TGTGCCAGCAGTGAAGGCGTACTAGCGGTATACAATGAGCAGTTCTTC,CASSEGVLAVYNEQFF
TRBV5-1,.,TRBD1,TRBJ1-1,TGCGCCAGCAGCAATCTTCGACAGGGGGCGGACACTGAAGCTTTCTTT,CASSNLRQGADTEAFF
TRBV28,.,TRBD1,TRBJ1-5,TGTGCCAGCAGGGTGGACAGGGGGCTAGGCAATCAGCCCCAGCATTTT,CASRVDRGLGNQPQHF
TRBV25-1,.,TRBD1,TRBJ2-2,TGTGCCAGCAGTGATCGAAGGGGGCAGTCCGGGGAGCTGTTTTTT,CASSDRRGQSGELFF
TRBV7-2,.,TRBD2,TRBJ2-1,TGTGCCAGCAGCCCTACCGGGGGGGCCAGCTACAATGAGCAGTTCTTC,CASSPTGGASYNEQFF
TRBV6-5,.,TRBD1,TRBJ2-7,TGTGCCAGCAGACTCCCCCAGGGGGCACTCTACGAGCAGTACTTC,CASRLPQGALYEQYF
TRBV30,few,TRBD1,TRBJ1-5,TGTGCCTGGACCCGTACCGGGACAGGGGGCAATCAGCCCCAGCATTTT,CAWTRTGTGGNQPQHF
TRBV29-1,.,.,TRBJ2-5,TGCAGCGTGAAGGAGGACAGACTATCTACCCAAGAGACCCAGTACTTC,CSVKEDRLSTQETQYF
TRBV5-4,.,TRBD1,TRBJ1-3,TGTGCCAGCAGCGGACGGACAGGCGATGGAAACACCATATATTTT,CASSGRTGDGNTIYF
TRBV5-1,.,TRBD1,TRBJ1-1,TGCGCCAGCAGCACCCGGACAGGAACGATGAACACTGAAGCTTTCTTT,CASSTRTGTMNTEAFF
TRBV5-8,.,TRBD1,TRBJ1-1,TGTGCCAGCACGGGACAGGGGTACACTGAAGCTTTCTTT,CASTGQGYTEAFF
TRBV30,few,TRBD1,TRBJ1-1,TGTGCCTGGAGTGGGACAGGGGGCGTAGGGAACACTGAAGCTTTCTTT,CAWSGTGGVGNTEAFF
TRBV9,.,.,TRBJ1-1,TGTGCCAGCAGCGTAGGTCCAGGGCCGCGAAGCACTGAAGCTTTCTTT,CASSVGPGPRSTEAFF
TRBV5-1,.,.,TRBJ1-1,TGCGCCAGCAGCGTACAGGGCGCGGACACTGAAGCTTTCTTT,CASSVQGADTEAFF
TRBV29-1,.,TRBD1,TRBJ2-1,TGCAGCGTTGAGAAGGGGGCAAATGAGCAGTTCTTC,CSVEKGANEQFF
TRBV19,.,.,TRBJ2-1,TGTGCCACCTTCAATGGTCCTAGCGACTACAATGAGCAGTTCTTC,CATFNGPSDYNEQFF
TRBV5-8,once,TRBD1,TRBJ1-1,TGTGCCAGCAGCTTGTCGGACAGGGGATCTACTGAAGCTTTCTTT,CASSLSDRGSTEAFF
TRBV9,.,.,TRBJ1-2,TGTGCCAGCAGCGTAGGACAGAACTATGGCTACACCTTC,CASSVGQNYGYTF
TRBV29-1,once,TRBD1,TRBJ1-1,TGCAGCGCCGGGAGAGGACAGGCTGAAGCTTTCTTT,CSAGRGQAEAFF
TRBV12-3/TRBV12-4,.,.,TRBJ1-2,TGTGCCAGCAGTTACGACACCAACTATGGCTACACCTTC,CASSYDTNYGYTF
TRBV5-1,.,.,TRBJ1-1,TGCGCCAGCAGCCCGATCCAGGGAGGTGTCACTGAAGCTTTCTTT,CASSPIQGGVTEAFF
TRBV4-2,.,TRBD1,TRBJ1-1,TGTGCCAGCAGCCATCTTTCCGGGACAGGGGGCATTAACACTGAAGCTTTCTTT,CASSHLSGTGGINTEAFF